This T cell receptor beta chain was profiled in a study of OX40 agonist ivuxolimab in advanced cancers. Sequencing used immunoSEQ multiplex PCR; TCRdb keeps in-frame clones, though not all of them. The sample lists approximately 60,000 clones; roughly 80% were seen once. The CDR3 consists of 15 residues. The V segment lost 3 bases and the J segment 6 bases; nucleotides outside the gene matches: 7. In germline, CDR1 is MGHRA, CDR2 YSYEKL. This clonotype was obtained from an adult with an advanced solid tumor such as melanoma, head and neck, liver or kidney cancer. The genes are TRBV4-1 and TRBJ1-2, with TRBD1 matching 10 bases. Sequenced here: CD4+ or CD8+ T cells sorted from blood, sampled in a trial of the OX40 agonist ivuxolimab. CDR3 protein: CASSQPGTGAHGYTF. CDR3 bases: TGCGCCAGCAGCCAGCCAGGGACAGGGGCACATGGCTACACCTTC.